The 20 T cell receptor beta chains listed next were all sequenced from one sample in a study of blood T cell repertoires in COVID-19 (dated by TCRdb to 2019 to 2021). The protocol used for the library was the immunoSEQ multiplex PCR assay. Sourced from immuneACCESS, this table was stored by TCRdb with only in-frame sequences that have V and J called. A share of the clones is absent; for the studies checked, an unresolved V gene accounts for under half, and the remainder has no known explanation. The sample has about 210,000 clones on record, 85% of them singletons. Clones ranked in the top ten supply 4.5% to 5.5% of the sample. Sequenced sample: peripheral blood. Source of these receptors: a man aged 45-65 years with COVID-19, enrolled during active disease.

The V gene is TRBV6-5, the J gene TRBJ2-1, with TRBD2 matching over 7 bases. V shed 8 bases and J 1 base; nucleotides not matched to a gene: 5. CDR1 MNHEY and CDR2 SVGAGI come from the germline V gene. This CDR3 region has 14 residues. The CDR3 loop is CASRGVGSYNEQFF. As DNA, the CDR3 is TGTGCCAGCCGGGGGGTAGGTTCCTACAATGAGCAGTTCTTC.

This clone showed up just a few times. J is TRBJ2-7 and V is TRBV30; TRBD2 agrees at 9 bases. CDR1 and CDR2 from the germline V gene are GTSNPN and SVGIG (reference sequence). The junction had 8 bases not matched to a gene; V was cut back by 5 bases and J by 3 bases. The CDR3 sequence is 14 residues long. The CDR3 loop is CAWERGGGDYEQYF. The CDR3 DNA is TGTGCCTGGGAACGAGGCGGGGGGGACTACGAGCAGTACTTC.

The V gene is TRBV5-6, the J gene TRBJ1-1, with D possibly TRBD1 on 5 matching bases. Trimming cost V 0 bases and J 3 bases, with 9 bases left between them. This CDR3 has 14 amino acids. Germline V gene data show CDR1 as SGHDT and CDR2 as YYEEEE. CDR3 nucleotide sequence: TGTGCCAGCAGCTTGGGACAGACTTACACTGAAGCTTTCTTT. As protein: CASSLGQTYTEAFF.

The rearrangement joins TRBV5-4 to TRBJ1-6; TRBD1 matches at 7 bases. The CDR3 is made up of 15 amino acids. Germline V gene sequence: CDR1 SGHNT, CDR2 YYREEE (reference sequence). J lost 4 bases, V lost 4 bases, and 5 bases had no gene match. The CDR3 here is CASSRAGQYNSPLHF. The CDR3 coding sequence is TGTGCCAGCAGCAGGGCGGGACAGTATAATTCACCCCTCCACTTT.

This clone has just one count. This CDR3 is CASRALAGTTNEKLFF. In DNA, the CDR3 is TGTGCCAGTAGAGCCCTGGCAGGCACAACTAATGAAAAACTGTTTTTT. J is TRBJ1-4 and V is TRBV19, with unresolved D. The CDR3 contains 16 residues. Germline assignment: CDR1 LNHDA and CDR2 SQIVND (reference sequence). Trimming pared 6 bases from V and 0 bases from J, leaving 14 bases between.

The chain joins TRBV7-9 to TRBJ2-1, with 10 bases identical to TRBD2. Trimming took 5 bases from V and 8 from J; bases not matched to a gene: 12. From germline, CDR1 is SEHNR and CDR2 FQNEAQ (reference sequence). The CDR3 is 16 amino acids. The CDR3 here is CASSQRFSGGSDEQFF. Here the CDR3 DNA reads TGTGCCAGCAGCCAACGGTTTAGCGGGGGGTCGGATGAGCAGTTCTTC.

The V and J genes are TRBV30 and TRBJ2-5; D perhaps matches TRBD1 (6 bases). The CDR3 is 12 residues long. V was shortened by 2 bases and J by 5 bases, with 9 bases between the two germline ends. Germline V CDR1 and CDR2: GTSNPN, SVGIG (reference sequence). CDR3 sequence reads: CAWSSGVETQYF. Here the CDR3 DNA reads TGTGCCTGGAGTTCAGGGGTGGAGACCCAGTACTTC.

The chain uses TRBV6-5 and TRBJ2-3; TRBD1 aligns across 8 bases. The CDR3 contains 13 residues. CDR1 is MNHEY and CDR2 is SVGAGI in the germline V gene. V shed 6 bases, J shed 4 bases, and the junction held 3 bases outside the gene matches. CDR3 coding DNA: TGTGCCAGCAGCCCGGACAGGGCAGATACGCAGTATTTT. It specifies CASSPDRADTQYF.

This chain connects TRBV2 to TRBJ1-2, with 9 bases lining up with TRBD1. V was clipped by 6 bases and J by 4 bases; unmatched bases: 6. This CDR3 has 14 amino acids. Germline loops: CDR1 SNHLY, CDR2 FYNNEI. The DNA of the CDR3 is TGTGCCAGCAGCCCGGGACAGGGCACCTATGGCTACACCTTC. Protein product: CASSPGQGTYGYTF.

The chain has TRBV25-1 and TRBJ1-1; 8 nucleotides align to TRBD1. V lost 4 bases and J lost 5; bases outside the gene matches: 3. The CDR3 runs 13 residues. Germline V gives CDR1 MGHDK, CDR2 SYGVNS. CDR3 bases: TGTGCCAGCAGTGCACAGGGGGGGACTGAAGCTTTCTTT. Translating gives CASSAQGGTEAFF.

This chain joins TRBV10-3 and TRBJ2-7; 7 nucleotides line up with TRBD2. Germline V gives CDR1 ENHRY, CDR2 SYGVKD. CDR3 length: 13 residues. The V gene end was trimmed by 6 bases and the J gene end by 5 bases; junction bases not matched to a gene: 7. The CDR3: CAIRGGGDHEQYF. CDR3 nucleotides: TGTGCCATCAGGGGGGGAGGGGACCACGAGCAGTACTTC.

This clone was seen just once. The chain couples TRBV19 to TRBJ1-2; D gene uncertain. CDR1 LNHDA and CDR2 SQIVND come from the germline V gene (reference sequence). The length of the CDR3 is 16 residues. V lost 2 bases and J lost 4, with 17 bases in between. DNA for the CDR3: TGTGCCAGTAGTATATTGGAGGGTCGATCCACCTATGGCTACACCTTC. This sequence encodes CASSILEGRSTYGYTF.

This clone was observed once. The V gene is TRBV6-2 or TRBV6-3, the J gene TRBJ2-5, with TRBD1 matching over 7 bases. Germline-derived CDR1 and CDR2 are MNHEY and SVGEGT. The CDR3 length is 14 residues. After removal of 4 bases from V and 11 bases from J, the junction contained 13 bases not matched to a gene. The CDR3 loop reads CASSSQNTGDKQYF. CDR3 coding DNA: TGTGCCAGCAGTTCGCAAAATACAGGGGATAAGCAGTACTTC.

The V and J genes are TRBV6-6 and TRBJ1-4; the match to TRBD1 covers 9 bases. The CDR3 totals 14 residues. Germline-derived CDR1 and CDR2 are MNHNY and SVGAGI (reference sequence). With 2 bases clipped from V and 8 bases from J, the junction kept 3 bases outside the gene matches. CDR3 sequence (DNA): TGTGCCAGCAGTTACGACAGGGGGTACGAAAAACTGTTTTTT. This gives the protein CASSYDRGYEKLFF.

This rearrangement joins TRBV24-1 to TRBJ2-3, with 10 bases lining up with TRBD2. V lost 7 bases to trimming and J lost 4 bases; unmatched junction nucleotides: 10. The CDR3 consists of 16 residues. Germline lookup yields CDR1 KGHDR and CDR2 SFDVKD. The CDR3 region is CATSARTSGAADTQYF. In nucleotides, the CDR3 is TGTGCCACCAGCGCCCGCACTAGCGGGGCTGCAGATACGCAGTATTTT.

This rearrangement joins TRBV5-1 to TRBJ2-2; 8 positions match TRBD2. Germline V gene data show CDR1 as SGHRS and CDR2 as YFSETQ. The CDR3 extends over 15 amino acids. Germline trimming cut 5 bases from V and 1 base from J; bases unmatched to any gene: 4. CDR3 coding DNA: TGCGCCAGCAGGTCGACTAGCGTGAACACCGGGGAGCTGTTTTTT. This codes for CASRSTSVNTGELFF.

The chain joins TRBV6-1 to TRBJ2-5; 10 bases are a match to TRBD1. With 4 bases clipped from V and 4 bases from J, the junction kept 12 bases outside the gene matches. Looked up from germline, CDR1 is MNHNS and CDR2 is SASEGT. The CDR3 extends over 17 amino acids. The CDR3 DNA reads TGTGCCAGCAGTGGCCAAAGGGAGGGGACAGGGGCAGAGACCCAGTACTTC. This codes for CASSGQREGTGAETQYF.

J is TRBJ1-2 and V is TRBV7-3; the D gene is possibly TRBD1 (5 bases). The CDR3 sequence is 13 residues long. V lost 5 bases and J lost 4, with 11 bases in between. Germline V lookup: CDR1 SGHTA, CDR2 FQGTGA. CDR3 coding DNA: TGTGCCAGCAGCCGTACCGGGGGCTATGGCTACACCTTC. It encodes CASSRTGGYGYTF.

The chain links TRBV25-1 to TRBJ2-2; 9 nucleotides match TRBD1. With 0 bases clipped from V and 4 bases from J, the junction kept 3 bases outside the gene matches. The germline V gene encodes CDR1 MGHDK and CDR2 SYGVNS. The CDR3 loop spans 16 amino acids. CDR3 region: CASSEYGQGSTGELFF. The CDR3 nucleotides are TGTGCCAGCAGTGAATATGGACAGGGGAGCACCGGGGAGCTGTTTTTT.

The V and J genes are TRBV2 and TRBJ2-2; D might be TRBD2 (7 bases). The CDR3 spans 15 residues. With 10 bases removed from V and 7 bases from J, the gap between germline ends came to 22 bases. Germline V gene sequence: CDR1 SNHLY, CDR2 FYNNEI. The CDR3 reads CATTSSGGAIGELFF. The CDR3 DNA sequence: TGTGCCACAACGTCTAGTGGGGGGGCCATCGGGGAGCTGTTTTTT.